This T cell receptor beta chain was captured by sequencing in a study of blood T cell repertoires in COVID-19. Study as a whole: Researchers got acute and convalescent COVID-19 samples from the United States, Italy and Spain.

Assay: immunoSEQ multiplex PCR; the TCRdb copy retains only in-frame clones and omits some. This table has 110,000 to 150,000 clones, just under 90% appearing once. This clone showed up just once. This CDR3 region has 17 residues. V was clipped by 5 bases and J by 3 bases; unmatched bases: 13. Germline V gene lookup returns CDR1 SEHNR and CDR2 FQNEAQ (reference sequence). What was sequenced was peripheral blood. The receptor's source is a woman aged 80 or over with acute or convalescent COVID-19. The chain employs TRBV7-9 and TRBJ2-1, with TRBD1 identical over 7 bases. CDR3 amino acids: CASSPNPNRGDYNEQFF. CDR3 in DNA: TGTGCCAGCAGCCCTAACCCTAACAGGGGTGACTACAATGAGCAGTTCTTC.